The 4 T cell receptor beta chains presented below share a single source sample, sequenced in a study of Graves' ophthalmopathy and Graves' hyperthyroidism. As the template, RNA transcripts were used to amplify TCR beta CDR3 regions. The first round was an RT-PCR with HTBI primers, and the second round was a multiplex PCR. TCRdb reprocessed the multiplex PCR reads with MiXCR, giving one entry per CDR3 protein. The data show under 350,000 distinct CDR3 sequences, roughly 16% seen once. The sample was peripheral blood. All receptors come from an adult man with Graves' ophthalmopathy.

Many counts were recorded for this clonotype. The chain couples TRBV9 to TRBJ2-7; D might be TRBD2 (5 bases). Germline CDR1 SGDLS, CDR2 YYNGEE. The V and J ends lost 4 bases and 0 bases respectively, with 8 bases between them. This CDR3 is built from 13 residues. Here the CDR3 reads CASSPAGSYEQYF. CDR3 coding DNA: TGTGCCAGCAGCCCGGCGGGCTCCTACGAGCAGTACTTC.

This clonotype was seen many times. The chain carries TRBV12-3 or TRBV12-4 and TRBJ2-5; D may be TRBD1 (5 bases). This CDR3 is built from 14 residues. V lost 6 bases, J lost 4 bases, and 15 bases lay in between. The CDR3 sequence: CASSFDSRGETQYF. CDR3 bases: TGTGCCAGCAGCTTCGACAGCCGCGGAGAGACCCAGTACTTC.

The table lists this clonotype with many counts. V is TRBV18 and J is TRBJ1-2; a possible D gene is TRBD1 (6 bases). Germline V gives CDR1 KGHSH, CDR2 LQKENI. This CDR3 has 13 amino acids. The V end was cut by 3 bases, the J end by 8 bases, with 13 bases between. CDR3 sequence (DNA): TGTGCCAGCTCACCGCGGGACACCTGGGGCTACACCTTC. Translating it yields CASSPRDTWGYTF.

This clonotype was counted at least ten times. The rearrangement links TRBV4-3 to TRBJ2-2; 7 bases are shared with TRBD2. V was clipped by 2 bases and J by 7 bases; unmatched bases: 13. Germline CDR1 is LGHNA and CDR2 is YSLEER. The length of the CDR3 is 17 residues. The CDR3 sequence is CASSQHPGQRGVGELFF. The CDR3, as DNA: TGCGCCAGCAGCCAACATCCCGGTCAGCGGGGAGTCGGGGAGCTGTTTTTT.